This TCR beta chain stems from a study of T-cell memory formation after mild COVID-19. Findings and limits, study-wide: Contracting CD4+ clones were located mainly in CM and EM, and CD8+ clones in EMRA.

This CDR3 has 17 amino acids. The germline gives CDR1 DFQATT, CDR2 SNEGSKA (reference sequence). V gave up 4 bases and J gave up 0 bases, with 20 bases separating them. This clonotype has a handful of counts. Its antigen remains unidentified. TCRdb reprocessed the 5' RACE reads via MiXCR and lists one record per CDR3 protein. The sample records about 350,000 distinct CDR3 sequences, around 13% being singletons. The chain employs TRBV20-1 and TRBJ2-3, with D possibly TRBD1 on 6 matching bases. Sequenced sample: PBMCs or a T cell subset sorted from them (not recorded which). The clonotype was recovered from a man younger than 35 who had mild COVID-19 (a few samples of this study predate the infection). Cell type and time point are not known. The CDR3 region has the DNA TGCAGTGCTATCCCCGACTGGACAGAATCTAGCACAGATACGCAGTATTTT. Protein: CSAIPDWTESSTDTQYF.